This T cell receptor (beta chain) is drawn from a study of naive and memory T cell subsets (dated by TCRdb to the late 2010s). Some background on the complete study: The study applied an open-source, UMI-based TCR alpha and beta sequencing pipeline to sorted naive and memory peripheral blood T cell subsets. Complete agreement was observed between the functional CMV T cell responses and the IgG serology results. RNA was DNase-treated and reverse transcribed with TCR constant-region primers, mostly using SuperScript III. Broader findings and caveats from the paper: In both CD4 and CD8 cells, going from naive through CM, EM and EMRA, the Gini index went up while Shannon and inverse Simpson diversity went down. A few larger clonotypes were present in naive repertoires, especially CD8 naive repertoires, and these clonotypes were possibly memory cells re-expressing CD45RA. The repertoire findings for the naive and memory subsets could not be validated against a ground truth, as none was available. After error correction, over 90% of naive TCR sequences appeared only once, giving much steeper abundance distributions than memory subsets. RNA-based TCR counts may be affected by expression changes linked to T cell activation and differentiation. The abundance of TCRs followed a power law with an exponent that differed between naive and memory subsets yet stayed consistent across the three individuals. Each clonotype was defined as a single alpha or beta chain sequence rather than as a paired alpha/beta receptor.

Libraries were made using UMI-ligation and nested PCR. To cover both TRBC1 and TRBC2, the beta constant-region primer consisted of an equimolar mix of two oligonucleotides. A single-stranded oligonucleotide carrying the SP2 primer and a 12-nucleotide UMI was ligated to the 3' end of the cDNA by T4 RNA ligase 1. The ligated cDNA went through four rounds of PCR with nested alpha and beta constant-region primers together with the SP2 primer. The ligation reaction was kept at 16 degrees C for roughly 18-24 hours. PCR2 was typically performed as a SYBR Green qPCR and was stopped at a predetermined threshold so that over-amplification was prevented. Apart from the first purification, every purification step used Agencourt AMPure XP magnetic beads. Library amounts were measured by Qubit and library quality was assessed on a TapeStation, where the main peak was expected at around 650 bp. Pooled libraries were sequenced on an Illumina MiSeq using v2 2x251 paired-end kits, and typically about 0.9-2 million reads were obtained per sample. Each sample was pooled at 4 nM, and about 4.5-7% PhiX was included to help cluster recognition. The source study handled its data this way. Using tag matching that tolerated one base-pair mismatch, Decombinator assigned V and J genes to FASTQ reads that had been processed by Demultiplexor. Collapsinator used UMIs to correct both sequencing errors and frequency errors arising from PCR heterogeneity. TCRs were translated and CDR3s were extracted from the conserved cysteine to the FGXG phenylalanine by CDR3Translator, with non-productive sequences being flagged. Gini, Shannon entropy and inverse Simpson indices were calculated on repertoires subsampled to equal numbers of UMI-defined TCRs. Within the linear range, a power law was fitted to clonotype abundance distributions using maximum likelihood. On one naive CD8 sample, the pipeline and MIGEC gave similar UMI counts, unique TCR numbers and clonal distributions. In one analysis, naive TCRs also found in any memory subset of the same donor were removed from the naive repertoire. The repertoires were searched for just under 7,500 CMV-associated CDR3 sequences that had been compiled from VDJdb and a published dataset. TCRdb passed the public sequencing reads through fastp at Q25 and MiXCR, retaining productive beta sequences. Rows are unified per CDR3 protein, each entry keeping the most common DNA and genes. The V and J calls here are based on TCRdb, not the publication. Within this sample are roughly 140,000 distinct CDR3 sequences, with 17% of them counted one time only. The ten most abundant clones make up 0.14% to 0.15% of the sample.

From the cysteine up to the phenylalanine, the CDR3 has a length of 15 residues. The entry retains the CDR3 DNA only, 45 bases that are in frame from base 1. The germline V end is reduced by 3 bases and the J end by 10 bases; junction bases left unmatched: 9. This clonotype occurred a few times. The target of this receptor is not known. Qualities for individual bases were not recorded, and no much larger clone is one base off. TCR alpha and beta chain libraries were amplified separately from the second PCR step onward. To determine each donor's CMV status, fresh PBMCs were stimulated overnight with CMV viral lysate, and IFNgamma production from CD4+ T cells was then assessed. Miltenyi beads were used first to positively select CD4 T cells, and CD8 T cells were then positively selected from the CD4-negative fraction. After staining for CD3, CD4, CD8, CD45RA, CD27 and a live/dead dye, cells were sorted on a BD Aria II into four subsets based on CD45RA and CD27. Blood was obtained from a few healthy volunteers, and the blood from each volunteer was fractionated into CD4 and CD8 T cells and subsequently into four differentiation subsets. About 0.11 L of peripheral blood was taken from each donor, and PBMC were separated by density-gradient centrifugation on Ficoll-Paque PLUS. Sorted cells were lysed in RLT buffer, after which RNA was extracted using a Qiagen RNeasy kit and stored at -80 degrees C.

The rearranged chain carries TRBV12-3 or TRBV12-4 and TRBJ2-1, with 10 bases matching TRBD2. The receptor's source is a human donor in good health. Sample: naive CD4+ T cells from blood. In light of the paper, this sample's cell subset or site label describes: naive T cells, CD45RA high CD27+. In nucleotides, the sequence is TGTGCCAGCAGTTTGCTGTGGCTAGCGGGAGCCGAGCAGTTCTTC. It encodes CASSLLWLAGAEQFF.